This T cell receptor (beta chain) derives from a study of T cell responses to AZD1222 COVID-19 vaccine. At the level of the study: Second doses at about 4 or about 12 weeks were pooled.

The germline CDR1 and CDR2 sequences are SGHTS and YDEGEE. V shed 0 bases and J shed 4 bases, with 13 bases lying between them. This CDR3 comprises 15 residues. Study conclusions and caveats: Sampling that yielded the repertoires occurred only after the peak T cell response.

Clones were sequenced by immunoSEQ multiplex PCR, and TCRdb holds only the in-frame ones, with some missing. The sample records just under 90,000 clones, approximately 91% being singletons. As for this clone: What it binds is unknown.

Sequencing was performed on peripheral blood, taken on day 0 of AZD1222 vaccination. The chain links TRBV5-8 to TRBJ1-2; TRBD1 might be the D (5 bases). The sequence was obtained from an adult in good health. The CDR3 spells CASSLGIREGYGYTF. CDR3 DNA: TGTGCCAGCAGCTTGGGAATCAGGGAGGGCTATGGCTACACCTTC.